Following are 18 T cell receptor beta chains from one sample sequenced in a study of T-cell reconstitution after alpha-beta-depleted transplantation in children. The authors prepared the TCRbeta library with unique molecular identifiers. TCRdb processed the PCR reads anew with MiXCR; each CDR3 protein has one entry. The sample has over 400,000 distinct CDR3 sequences, 9.5% to 15% seen once. This sample comprised PBMCs from the stem cell graft donor, obtained from the stem cell graft. The source of these receptors is a human donor who donated a stem cell graft to a child with combined immunodeficiency.

This chain joins TRBV13 and TRBJ2-7; no firm D call. Germline CDR1 PRHDT, CDR2 FYEKMQ (reference sequence). Trimming took 4 bases from V and 2 from J, leaving 6 bases between them. The CDR3 is made up of 12 amino acids. CDR3 protein: CASSSEAYEQYF. The CDR3 DNA follows: TGTGCCAGCAGCTCCGAAGCCTACGAGCAGTACTTC.

This clonotype has a handful of counts. The V and J genes are TRBV7-9 and TRBJ2-7, with 9 bases identical to TRBD1. The V gene's germline CDR1 is SEHNR and CDR2 FQNEAQ (reference sequence). J was trimmed by 6 bases and V by 5 bases; bases with no gene match: 8. This CDR3 is built from 14 residues. The CDR3 coding sequence is TGTGCCAGCAGCCCCCACGCGACAGGGGGCGAGCAGTACTTC. Protein sequence: CASSPHATGGEQYF.

This clonotype was detected a few times. The rearrangement uses TRBV5-1 and TRBJ2-1; either TRBD1 or TRBD2 may supply D (5 bases each). The CDR3 loop spans 12 amino acids. V lost 0 bases, J lost 10 bases, and 8 bases lay in between. Per the germline V gene, CDR1 is SGHRS and CDR2 is YFSETQ. The CDR3 DNA is TGCGCCAGCAGCTTGGCCGGGGCCGAGCAGTTCTTC. Its protein is CASSLAGAEQFF.

This clonotype was observed at least ten times. The chain has TRBV2 and TRBJ2-3; D ambiguous. The CDR3 covers 14 residues. Trimming took 8 bases from V and 2 from J, leaving 14 bases between them. Germline values: CDR1 SNHLY, CDR2 FYNNEI. The CDR3: CASGPLLATDTQYF. The CDR3 DNA reads TGTGCCAGCGGGCCCCTTTTGGCCACAGATACGCAGTATTTT.

The gene calls are TRBV3-1 and TRBJ2-3; 8 bases are shared with TRBD1. V shed 2 bases and J 5 bases; nucleotides not matched to a gene: 6. Germline CDR1 is LGHDT and CDR2 is YNNKEL (reference sequence). CDR3 length: 15 amino acids. The DNA of the CDR3 is TGTGCCAGCAGCCAATGGCAGGGGGCTGAAGATACGCAGTATTTT. This encodes CASSQWQGAEDTQYF.

This clonotype was detected ten times or more. J is TRBJ2-7 and V is TRBV6-2 or TRBV6-3; D gene unclear. Germline CDR1 reads MNHEY; CDR2 reads SVGEGT. The length of the CDR3 is 13 residues. V shed 3 bases and J shed 0 bases, with 6 bases lying between them. The CDR3 DNA reads as TGTGCCAGCAGTTATGATGGCTCCTACGAGCAGTACTTC. Translating gives CASSYDGSYEQYF.

At least ten counts were recorded for this clonotype. The V gene is TRBV6-5, the J gene TRBJ2-1; TRBD2 matches at 9 bases. Germline V CDR1 and CDR2: MNHEY, SVGAGI. This CDR3 is 15 amino acids long. Trimming removed 2 bases from V and 8 bases from J; junction bases left unmatched: 7. CDR3 in DNA: TGTGCCAGCAGTTACGGTAGCGGGAGTTCCTATGAGCAGTTCTTC. It codes for CASSYGSGSSYEQFF.

This clonotype has a count of ten or more. The chain employs TRBV12-3 or TRBV12-4 and TRBJ1-6; D remains ambiguous. The CDR3 has 13 residues. Trimming removed 11 bases from V and 14 bases from J, with 22 bases in between. Written as DNA, the CDR3 is TGTGCCGTCCGATTGGTCGGTGGAGGATCCCTCCACTTT. Translation: CAVRLVGGGSLHF.

V is TRBV11-2 and J is TRBJ2-3, with no clear D. Trimming cost V 2 bases and J 2 bases, with 17 bases left between them. The germline CDR1 and CDR2 sequences are SGHAT and FQNNGV. The CDR3 length is 17 residues. CDR3 loop: CASSLLMGSSHTDTQYF. The CDR3 DNA follows: TGTGCCAGCAGCTTATTAATGGGGTCATCGCACACAGATACGCAGTATTTT.

The table lists this clonotype with many counts. V gene TRBV11-3 combines with J gene TRBJ2-5; 7 nucleotides line up with TRBD2. This CDR3 contains 16 residues. The ends lost 3 bases at V and 0 bases at J; junction bases unmatched: 7. From germline, CDR1 is SGHNT and CDR2 YENEEA. The CDR3 loop reads CASSFGTTSYQETQYF. CDR3 coding DNA: TGTGCCAGCAGCTTCGGGACTACTTCGTACCAAGAGACCCAGTACTTC.

This clonotype has more than one count but fewer than ten. This sequence joins TRBV4-3 and TRBJ2-3; the match to TRBD1 covers 7 bases. Germline CDR1 and CDR2: LGHNA and YSLEER. Trimming took 1 base from V and 6 from J; bases not matched to a gene: 10. The CDR3 totals 16 residues. In nucleotides, the CDR3 is TGCGCCAGCAGCCAAGGGCAGGGGGTAGTGACTGATACGCAGTATTTT. Translated: CASSQGQGVVTDTQYF.

As regards this clonotype: Germline and junction disagree at one end, which may indicate a read error. The chain carries TRBV5-6 and TRBJ2-3; possibly TRBD1 or TRBD2 for D (6 bases each). Germline-derived CDR1 and CDR2 are SGHDT and YYEEEE. This CDR3 has 16 residues. The CDR3 region is CASSSAAWRDTDTEYF. The DNA of the CDR3 is TGTGCCAGCAGCAGTGCAGCGTGGCGGGACACAGATACGGAGTATTTT.

This clonotype was seen many times. V and J are TRBV6-1 and TRBJ2-1, with D perhaps TRBD2 (6 bases). The CDR3 totals 16 residues. Between the trimmed V and J ends, which lost 10 bases and 7 bases, there was a span of 26 bases. Looked up from germline, CDR1 is MNHNS and CDR2 is SASEGT. CDR3 sequence reads: CANPFSQAGRRNEQFF. For the CDR3, the DNA is TGTGCCAACCCATTTTCCCAGGCAGGGAGGCGGAATGAGCAGTTCTTC.

In this sample, this clonotype turned up a few times. This chain uses TRBV2 with TRBJ2-7; D is perhaps TRBD1 (6 bases). Germline CDR1 reads SNHLY; CDR2 reads FYNNEI. The V end was cut by 6 bases, the J end by 1 base, with 16 bases between. This CDR3 has 15 residues. For the CDR3, the DNA is TGTGCCAGCAGGATGGATTCGGACAGTTCCTACGAGCAGTACTTC. Encoded protein: CASRMDSDSSYEQYF.

This clonotype was counted between two and nine times. CDR3 loop: CAITPAPSSYEQYF. DNA of the CDR3: TGTGCCATCACCCCCGCACCAAGCTCCTACGAGCAGTACTTC. V is TRBV10-3 and J is TRBJ2-7; D is unclear. V lost 7 bases to trimming and J lost 0 bases, with 13 bases between them. Germline loops: CDR1 ENHRY, CDR2 SYGVKD. The CDR3 length is 14 residues.

The chain couples TRBV30 to TRBJ2-1; D perhaps matches TRBD1 (6 bases). Trimming took off 3 bases at V and 6 bases at J, with 21 bases between the two ends. Germline-derived CDR1 and CDR2 are GTSNPN and SVGIG (reference sequence). The CDR3 extends over 16 amino acids. The CDR3 sequence is CAWSAPRDISGNEQFF. The CDR3 coding sequence is TGTGCCTGGAGCGCTCCCCGGGACATCTCGGGCAATGAGCAGTTCTTC.

J is TRBJ1-2 and V is TRBV6-1, with D perhaps TRBD1 (6 bases). V lost 7 bases and J 4 bases, leaving 19 bases between the germline ends. In germline, CDR1 is MNHNS, CDR2 SASEGT. This CDR3 is built from 15 residues. The CDR3 nucleotides are TGTGCCAGCACCGGAGGGAACAGGGAAAGCTATGGCTACACCTTC. Protein sequence: CASTGGNRESYGYTF.

The gene calls are TRBV24-1 and TRBJ2-3; either TRBD1 or TRBD2 may supply D (5 bases each). The germline CDR1 and CDR2 sequences are KGHDR and SFDVKD. The V gene lost 3 bases and the J gene lost 2 bases, with 14 bases spanning the gap. The CDR3 has 16 residues. The CDR3 DNA is TGTGCCACCAGTGATCGGGGCCACTTTGACACAGATACGCAGTATTTT. Protein sequence: CATSDRGHFDTDTQYF.